The present entry profiles one TCR beta chain with its context. The antigen remains unidentified. This entry comes from a study of cytomegalovirus exposure and HLA in healthy donors. Study conclusions and caveats: The study put 150 or so TCR beta chains on its list as cytomegalovirus-associated. Reported performance of the classifier showed diagnosis of cytomegalovirus status with high specificity and sensitivity.

The protocol was immunoSEQ multiplex PCR, while the TCRdb copy is restricted to in-frame clones and leaves out a portion. The sample holds under 150,000 clones, about 88% seen once. In germline, CDR1 is SEHNR, CDR2 FQNEAQ (reference sequence). The CDR3 length is 12 residues. V lost 0 bases and J 9 bases, leaving 6 bases between the germline ends. The source is a man aged 18 to 29 in good health and CMV-seropositive. The chain joins TRBV7-9 to TRBJ1-5, with no clear D. Sequenced input: PBMCs. CDR3 coding DNA: TGTGCCAGCAGCTTAGCACTAGGGCCCCAGCATTTT. Amino acid sequence: CASSLALGPQHF.